This T cell receptor beta chain was identified in a study of cytomegalovirus exposure and HLA in healthy donors. Of note for this clone: Its antigen is unknown.

Study observations and caveats: Near-uniform donor sequencing depth was presumed by presence/absence analyses. What a later analysis reportedly showed was that an Asian-associated ancestry cluster had fewer N-insertions than the approximately 700-donor mean.

With 2 bases removed from V and 4 bases from J, the gap between germline ends came to 10 bases. There are 14 residues in the CDR3. Germline CDR1 is SGHDT and CDR2 is YYEEEE. Amplification used 60 Vbeta primers and 13 Jbeta primers. Clones were sequenced by immunoSEQ multiplex PCR, and TCRdb holds only the in-frame ones, with some missing. The data show about 110,000 clones, over 80% seen once. This sequence was found in a man aged 25-45 years in good health and CMV-seropositive. The chain has TRBV5-6 and TRBJ1-3; D perhaps matches TRBD1 (6 bases). The sample was PBMCs. DNA of the CDR3: TGTGCCAGCAGCTTCCCAGGGGCAGGAAACACCATATATTTT. It codes for CASSFPGAGNTIYF.